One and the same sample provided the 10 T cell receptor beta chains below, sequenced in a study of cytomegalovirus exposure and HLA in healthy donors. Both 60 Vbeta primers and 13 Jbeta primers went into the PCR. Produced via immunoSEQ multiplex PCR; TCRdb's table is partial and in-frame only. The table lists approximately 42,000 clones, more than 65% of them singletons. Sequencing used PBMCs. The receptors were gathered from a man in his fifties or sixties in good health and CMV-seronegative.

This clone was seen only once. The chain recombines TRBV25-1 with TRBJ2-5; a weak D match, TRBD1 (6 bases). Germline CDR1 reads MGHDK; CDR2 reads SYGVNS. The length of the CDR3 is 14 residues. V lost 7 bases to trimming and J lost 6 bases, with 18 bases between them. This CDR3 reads CASTSPGTWKTQYF. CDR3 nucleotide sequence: TGTGCCAGCACTTCTCCGGGGACATGGAAGACCCAGTACTTC.

In DNA form, the CDR3 reads TGTGCCAGCAGGTTCGGAGGGGCCGAGAATGAGCAGTTCTTC. Its translation: CASRFGGAENEQFF. The chain carries TRBV7-9 and TRBJ2-1; possibly TRBD2 for D (6 bases). The CDR3 runs 14 residues. Germline CDR1 SEHNR, CDR2 FQNEAQ (reference sequence). V was trimmed by 6 bases and J by 7 bases, leaving 16 bases between them.

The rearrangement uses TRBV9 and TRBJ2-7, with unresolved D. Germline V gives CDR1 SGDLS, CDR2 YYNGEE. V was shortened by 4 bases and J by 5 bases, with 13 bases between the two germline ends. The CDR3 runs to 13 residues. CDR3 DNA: TGTGCCAGCAGCCGCCTAGGTATGGACGAGCAGTACTTC. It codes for CASSRLGMDEQYF.

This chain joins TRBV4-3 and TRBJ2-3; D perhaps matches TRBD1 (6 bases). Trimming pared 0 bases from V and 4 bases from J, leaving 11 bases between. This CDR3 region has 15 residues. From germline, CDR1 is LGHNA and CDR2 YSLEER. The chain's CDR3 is CASSQDLDSPDTQYF. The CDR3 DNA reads TGCGCCAGCAGCCAAGACCTGGACAGCCCAGATACGCAGTATTTT.

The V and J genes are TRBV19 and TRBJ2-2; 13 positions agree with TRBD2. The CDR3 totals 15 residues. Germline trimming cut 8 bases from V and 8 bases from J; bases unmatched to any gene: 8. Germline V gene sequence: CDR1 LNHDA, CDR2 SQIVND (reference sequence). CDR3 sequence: CASSDGGLAGGELFF. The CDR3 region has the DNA TGTGCCAGTTCGGATGGGGGACTAGCGGGGGGGGAGCTGTTTTTT.

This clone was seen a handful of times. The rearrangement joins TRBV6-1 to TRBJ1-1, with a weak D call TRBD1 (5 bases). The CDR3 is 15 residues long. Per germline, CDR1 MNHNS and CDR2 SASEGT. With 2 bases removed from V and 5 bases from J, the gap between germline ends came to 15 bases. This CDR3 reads CASSERAGRRTEAFF. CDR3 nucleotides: TGTGCCAGCAGTGAAAGGGCAGGGAGGAGGACTGAAGCTTTCTTT.

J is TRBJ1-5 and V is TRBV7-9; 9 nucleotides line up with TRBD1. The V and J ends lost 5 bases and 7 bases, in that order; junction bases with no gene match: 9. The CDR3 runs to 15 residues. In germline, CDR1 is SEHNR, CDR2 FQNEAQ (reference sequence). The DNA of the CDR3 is TGTGCCAGCAGCGGCACCGGGACAGGGAACCAGCCCCAGCATTTT. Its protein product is CASSGTGTGNQPQHF.

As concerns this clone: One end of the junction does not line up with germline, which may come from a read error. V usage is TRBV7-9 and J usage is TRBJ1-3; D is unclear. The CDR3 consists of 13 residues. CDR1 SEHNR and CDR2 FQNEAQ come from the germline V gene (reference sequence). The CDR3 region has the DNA TGTTCCAGCAGCAACTTCAGGGGAAACACCATATATTTT. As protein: CSSSNFRGNTIYF. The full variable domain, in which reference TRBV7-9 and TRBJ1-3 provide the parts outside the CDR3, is DTGVSQNPRHKITKRGQNVTFRCDPISEHNRLYWYRQTLGQGPEFLTYFQNEAQLEKSRLLSDRFSAERPKGSFSTLEIQRTEQGDSAMYLCSSSNFRGNTIYFGEGSWLTVV.

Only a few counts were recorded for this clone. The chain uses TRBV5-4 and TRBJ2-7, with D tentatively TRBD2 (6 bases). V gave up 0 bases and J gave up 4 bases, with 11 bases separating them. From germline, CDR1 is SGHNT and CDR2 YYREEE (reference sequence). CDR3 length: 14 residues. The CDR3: CASSLGLDAYEQYF. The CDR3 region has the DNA TGTGCCAGCAGCTTGGGACTAGATGCGTACGAGCAGTACTTC. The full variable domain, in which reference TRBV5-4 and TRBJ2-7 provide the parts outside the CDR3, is ETGVTQSPTHLIKTRGQQVTLRCSSQSGHNTVSWYQQALGQGPQFIFQYYREEENGRGNFPPRFSGLQFPNYSSELNVNALELDDSALYLCASSLGLDAYEQYFGPGTRLTVT.

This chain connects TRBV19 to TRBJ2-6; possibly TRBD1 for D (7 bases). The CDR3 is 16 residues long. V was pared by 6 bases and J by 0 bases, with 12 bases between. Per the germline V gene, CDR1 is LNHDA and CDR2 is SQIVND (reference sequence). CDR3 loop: CASSPGGSSGANVLTF. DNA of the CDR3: TGTGCCAGTAGCCCAGGGGGGAGCTCTGGGGCCAACGTCCTGACTTTC.